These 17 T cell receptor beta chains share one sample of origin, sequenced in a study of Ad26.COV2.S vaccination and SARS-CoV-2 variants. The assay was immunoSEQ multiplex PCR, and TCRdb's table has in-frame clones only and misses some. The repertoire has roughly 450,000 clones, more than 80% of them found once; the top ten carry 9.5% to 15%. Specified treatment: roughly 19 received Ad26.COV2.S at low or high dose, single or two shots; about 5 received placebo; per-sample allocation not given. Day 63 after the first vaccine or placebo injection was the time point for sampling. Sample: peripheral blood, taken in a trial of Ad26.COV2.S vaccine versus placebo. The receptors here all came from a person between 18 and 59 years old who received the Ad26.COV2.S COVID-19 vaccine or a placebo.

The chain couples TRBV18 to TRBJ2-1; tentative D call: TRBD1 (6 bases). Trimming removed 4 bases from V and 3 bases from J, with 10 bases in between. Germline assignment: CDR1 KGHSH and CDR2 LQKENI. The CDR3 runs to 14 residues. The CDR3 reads CASSRDRNYNEQFF. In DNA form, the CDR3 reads TGTGCCAGCTCACGAGACAGGAACTACAATGAGCAGTTCTTC.

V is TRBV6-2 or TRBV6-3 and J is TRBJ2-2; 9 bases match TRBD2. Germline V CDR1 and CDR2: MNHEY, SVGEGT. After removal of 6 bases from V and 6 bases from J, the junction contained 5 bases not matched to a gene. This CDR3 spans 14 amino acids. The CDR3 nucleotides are TGTGCCAGCAGCCGCCAGCGGGGGGCCGGGGAGCTGTTTTTT. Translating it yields CASSRQRGAGELFF.

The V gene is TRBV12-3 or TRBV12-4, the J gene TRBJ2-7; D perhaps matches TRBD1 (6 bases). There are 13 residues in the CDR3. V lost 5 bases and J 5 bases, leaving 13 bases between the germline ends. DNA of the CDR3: TGTGCCAGCAGTCCAACAGGGTCCCACGAGCAGTACTTC. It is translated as CASSPTGSHEQYF.

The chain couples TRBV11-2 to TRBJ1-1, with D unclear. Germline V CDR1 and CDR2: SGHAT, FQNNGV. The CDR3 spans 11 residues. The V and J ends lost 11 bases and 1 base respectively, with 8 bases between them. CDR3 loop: CALAENTEAFF. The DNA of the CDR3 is TGTGCCCTAGCGGAGAACACTGAAGCTTTCTTT.

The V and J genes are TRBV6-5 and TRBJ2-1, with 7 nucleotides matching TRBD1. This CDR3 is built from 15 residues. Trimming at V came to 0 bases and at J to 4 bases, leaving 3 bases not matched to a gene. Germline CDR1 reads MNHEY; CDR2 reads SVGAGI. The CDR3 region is CASSYSGQAYNEQFF. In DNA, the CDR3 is TGTGCCAGCAGTTACTCTGGACAGGCGTACAATGAGCAGTTCTTC.

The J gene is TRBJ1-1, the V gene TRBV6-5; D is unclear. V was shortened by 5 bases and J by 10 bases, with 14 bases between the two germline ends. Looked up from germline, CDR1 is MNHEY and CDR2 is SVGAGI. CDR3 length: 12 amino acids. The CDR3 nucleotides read TGTGCCAGCAGTCAAACCCCGGGGAGAGCTTTCTTT. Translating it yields CASSQTPGRAFF.

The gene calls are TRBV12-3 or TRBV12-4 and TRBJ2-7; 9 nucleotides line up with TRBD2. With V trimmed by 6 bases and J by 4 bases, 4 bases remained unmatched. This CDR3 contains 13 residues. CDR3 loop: CASRPSGTYEQYF. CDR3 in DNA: TGTGCCAGCAGACCTAGCGGGACTTACGAGCAGTACTTC.

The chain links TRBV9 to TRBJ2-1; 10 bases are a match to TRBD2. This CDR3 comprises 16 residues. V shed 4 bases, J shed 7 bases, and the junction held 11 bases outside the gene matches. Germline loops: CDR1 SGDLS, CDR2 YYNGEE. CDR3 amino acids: CASSPTGAGGPNEQFF. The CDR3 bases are TGTGCCAGCAGCCCGACTGGAGCGGGAGGGCCGAATGAGCAGTTCTTC.

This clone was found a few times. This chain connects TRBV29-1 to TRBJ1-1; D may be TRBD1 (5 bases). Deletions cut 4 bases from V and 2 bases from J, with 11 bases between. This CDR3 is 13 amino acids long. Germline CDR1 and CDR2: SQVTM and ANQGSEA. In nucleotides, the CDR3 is TGCAGCGTTGGGAACAGGACTAACACTGAAGCTTTCTTT. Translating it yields CSVGNRTNTEAFF.

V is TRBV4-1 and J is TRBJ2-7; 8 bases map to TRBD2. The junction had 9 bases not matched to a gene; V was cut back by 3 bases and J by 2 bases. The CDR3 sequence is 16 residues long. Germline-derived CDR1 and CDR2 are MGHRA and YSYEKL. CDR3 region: CASSQNPGLVPYEQYF. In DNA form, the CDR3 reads TGCGCCAGCAGCCAGAACCCGGGACTAGTTCCCTACGAGCAGTACTTC.

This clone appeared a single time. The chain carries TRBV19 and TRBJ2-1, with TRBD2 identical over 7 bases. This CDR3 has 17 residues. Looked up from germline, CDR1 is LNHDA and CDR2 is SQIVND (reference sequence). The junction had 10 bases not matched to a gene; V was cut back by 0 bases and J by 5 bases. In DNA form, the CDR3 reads TGTGCCAGTAGTATAGATTTGGGGGACTACTCAGACAATGAGCAGTTCTTC. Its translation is CASSIDLGDYSDNEQFF. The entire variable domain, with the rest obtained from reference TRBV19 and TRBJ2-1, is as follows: DGGITQSPKYLFRKEGQNVTLSCEQNLNHDAMYWYRQDPGQGLRLIYYSQIVNDFQKGDIAEGYSVSREKKESFPLTVTSAQKNPTAFYLCASSIDLGDYSDNEQFFGPGTRLTVL.

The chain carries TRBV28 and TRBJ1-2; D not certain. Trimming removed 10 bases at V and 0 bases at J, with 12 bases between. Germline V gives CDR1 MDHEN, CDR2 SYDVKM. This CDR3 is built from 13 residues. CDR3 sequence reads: CATSGPPNYGYTF. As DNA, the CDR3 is TGTGCCACCTCCGGGCCTCCTAACTATGGCTACACCTTC.

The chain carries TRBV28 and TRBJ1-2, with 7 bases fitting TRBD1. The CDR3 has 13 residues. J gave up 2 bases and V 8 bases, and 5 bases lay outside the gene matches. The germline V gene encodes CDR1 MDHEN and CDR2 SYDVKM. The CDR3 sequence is CASLEGGNYGYTF. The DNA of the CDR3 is TGTGCCAGCCTTGAAGGGGGCAACTATGGCTACACCTTC.

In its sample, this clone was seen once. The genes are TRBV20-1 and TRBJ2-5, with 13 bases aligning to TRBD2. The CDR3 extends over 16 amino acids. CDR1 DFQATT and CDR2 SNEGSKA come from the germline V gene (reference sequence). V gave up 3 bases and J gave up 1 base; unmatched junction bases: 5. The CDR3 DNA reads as TGCAGTGCTAGTCCGGGACTAGCGGGACGCCAAGAGACCCAGTACTTC. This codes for CSASPGLAGRQETQYF.

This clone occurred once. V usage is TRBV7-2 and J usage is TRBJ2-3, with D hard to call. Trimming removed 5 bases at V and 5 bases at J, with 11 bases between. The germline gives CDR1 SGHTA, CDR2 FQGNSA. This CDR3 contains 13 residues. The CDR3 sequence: CASSPRLIDTQYF. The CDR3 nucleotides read TGTGCCAGCAGCCCCCGCCTAATAGATACGCAGTATTTT.

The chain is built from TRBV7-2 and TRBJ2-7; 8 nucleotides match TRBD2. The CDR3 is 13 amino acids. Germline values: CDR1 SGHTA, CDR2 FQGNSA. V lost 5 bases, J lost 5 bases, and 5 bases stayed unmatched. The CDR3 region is CASSPGGGDEQYF. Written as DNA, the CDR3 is TGTGCCAGCAGCCCGGGAGGGGGGGACGAGCAGTACTTC. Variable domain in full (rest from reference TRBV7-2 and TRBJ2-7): GAGVSQSPSNKVTEKGKDVELRCDPISGHTALYWYRQSLGQGLEFLIYFQGNSAPDKSGLPSDRFSAERTGGSVSTLTIQRTQQEDSAVYLCASSPGGGDEQYFGPGTRLTVT.

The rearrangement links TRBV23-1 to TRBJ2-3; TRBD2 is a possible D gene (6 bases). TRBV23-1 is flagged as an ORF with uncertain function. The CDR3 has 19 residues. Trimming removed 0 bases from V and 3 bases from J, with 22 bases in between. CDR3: CASSQSRLVAEGGTDTQYF. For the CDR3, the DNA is TGCGCCAGCAGTCAATCGCGACTTGTAGCGGAGGGCGGGACAGATACGCAGTATTTT.